These 18 T cell receptor beta chains were sequenced from one sample in a study of OX40 agonist ivuxolimab in advanced cancers. The table came from immunoSEQ multiplex PCR; TCRdb's copy has only in-frame clones and leaves some out. The sample contains tens of thousands of clones, about four fifths of which appear only once. The sequencing here drew on CD4+ or CD8+ T cells sorted from blood, taken in a trial of the OX40 agonist ivuxolimab. Receptor source: an adult with an advanced solid tumor such as melanoma, head and neck, liver or kidney cancer.

This chain joins TRBV4-1 and TRBJ1-1, with 7 bases fitting TRBD1. The V segment lost 2 bases and the J segment 0 bases; nucleotides outside the gene matches: 15. The CDR3 totals 19 residues. The germline V gene encodes CDR1 MGHRA and CDR2 YSYEKL. This chain's CDR3 is CASSQIRILGGRLNTEAFF. The CDR3 DNA reads TGCGCCAGCAGCCAAATTCGTATTCTAGGGGGCCGGTTGAACACTGAAGCTTTCTTT.

This rearrangement joins TRBV6-5 to TRBJ1-4; D unclear. V lost 3 bases and J lost 5, with 10 bases in between. The germline gives CDR1 MNHEY, CDR2 SVGAGI. The CDR3 has 14 residues. As DNA, the CDR3 is TGTGCCAGCAGTTATTCCGGGATCAATGAAAAACTGTTTTTT. As protein: CASSYSGINEKLFF.

The chain has TRBV5-1 and TRBJ2-5; 7 nucleotides align to TRBD1. The ends lost 0 bases at V and 5 bases at J; junction bases unmatched: 7. The CDR3 length is 15 residues. The germline V gene encodes CDR1 SGHRS and CDR2 YFSETQ. CDR3 coding DNA: TGCGCCAGCAGCTTGGAAGGGGGCTATTTGGAGACCCAGTACTTC. It specifies CASSLEGGYLETQYF.

DNA for the CDR3: TGCGCCAGCAGTGAGCTAGCGGGAGGCCAAGAGACCCAGTACTTC. This gives the protein CASSELAGGQETQYF. V gene TRBV10-1 combines with J gene TRBJ2-5; TRBD2 matches at 11 bases. The CDR3 sequence is 15 residues long. V trimming: 2 bases; J trimming: 1 base; junction bases outside the gene matches: 0. CDR1 is WNHNN and CDR2 is SYGVQD in the germline V gene (reference sequence).

The chain recombines TRBV2 with TRBJ2-3; D not certain. The CDR3 is 12 residues long. Trimming cost V 2 bases and J 3 bases, with 3 bases left between them. Germline-derived CDR1 and CDR2 are SNHLY and FYNNEI. The CDR3 nucleotides are TGTGCCAGCAGTGAACAGACAGATACGCAGTATTTT. Protein product: CASSEQTDTQYF.

The chain couples TRBV4-2 to TRBJ2-5, with D possibly called TRBD1 or TRBD2 (5 bases each). V shed 5 bases and J shed 5 bases, with 15 bases lying between them. Looked up from germline, CDR1 is LGHNA and CDR2 is YNFKEQ. This CDR3 has 14 residues. As DNA, the CDR3 is TGTGCCAGCAGCTTGGAGACGGGGACGGAGACCCAGTACTTC. Protein sequence: CASSLETGTETQYF.

The chain uses TRBV5-7 and TRBJ2-4; TRBD1 or TRBD2 may be the D gene (5 bases each). TRBV5-7 is an ORF for which the function is uncertain. The CDR3 totals 17 residues. The V end lost 3 bases, the J end lost 2 bases, and 18 bases lay between the germline ends. The CDR3 DNA is TGTGCCAGCAGCTGGGGGTCGGCGCTGAGATCCAAAAACATTCAGTACTTC. This translates into CASSWGSALRSKNIQYF.

The rearrangement joins TRBV28 to TRBJ2-3; possibly TRBD1 or TRBD2 for D (6 bases each). The V gene lost 3 bases and the J gene lost 5 bases, with 9 bases spanning the gap. The germline gives CDR1 MDHEN, CDR2 SYDVKM. This CDR3 has 13 residues. CDR3 nucleotide sequence: TGTGCCAGCAGTTTCCGGGGGCGAGATACGCAGTATTTT. As protein: CASSFRGRDTQYF.

This clone has only one observation. The rearrangement joins TRBV4-2 to TRBJ2-1, with D possibly TRBD2 on 6 matching bases. Germline CDR1 and CDR2: LGHNA and YNFKEQ. This CDR3 is built from 17 residues. The V and J ends lost 1 base and 0 bases respectively, with 13 bases between them. The CDR3 region is CASSQARGTGSYNEQFF. CDR3 DNA sequence: TGTGCCAGCAGCCAAGCCCGGGGGACGGGCTCCTACAATGAGCAGTTCTTC.

The rearrangement links TRBV5-4 to TRBJ1-5; 7 bases agree with TRBD1. The CDR3 spans 13 residues. Germline CDR1 SGHNT, CDR2 YYREEE (reference sequence). V shed 4 bases and J 5 bases; nucleotides not matched to a gene: 3. CDR3 in amino acids: CASSTDRDQPQHF. The CDR3 region has the DNA TGTGCCAGCAGCACCGACAGGGATCAGCCCCAGCATTTT.

The chain couples TRBV6-1 to TRBJ2-7, with D perhaps assigned TRBD1 or TRBD2 (6 bases each). Trimming shortened V by 3 bases and J by 6 bases, and 18 bases separated the two germline ends. The germline gives CDR1 MNHNS, CDR2 SASEGT. The CDR3 extends over 15 amino acids. This CDR3 reads CASSDWGAVHREQYV. The DNA of the CDR3 is TGTGCCAGCAGTGATTGGGGGGCAGTCCATCGCGAGCAGTACGTC.

The chain is built from TRBV9 and TRBJ2-1; 8 bases align to TRBD2. With 5 bases clipped from V and 5 bases from J, the junction kept 9 bases outside the gene matches. Germline V gene data show CDR1 as SGDLS and CDR2 as YYNGEE. The CDR3 consists of 15 residues. This CDR3 is CASSRPAGGNNEQFF. In DNA form, the CDR3 reads TGTGCCAGCAGTAGGCCGGCGGGGGGAAACAATGAGCAGTTCTTC.

The chain joins TRBV4-1 to TRBJ1-1, with D tentatively TRBD1 (6 bases). The CDR3 contains 15 residues. Germline assignment: CDR1 MGHRA and CDR2 YSYEKL. V lost 4 bases and J lost 4, with 16 bases in between. The CDR3 region is CASSLYPQGSTEAFF. The CDR3 nucleotides read TGCGCCAGCAGCCTGTATCCACAGGGAAGCACTGAAGCTTTCTTT.

This rearrangement joins TRBV18 to TRBJ2-1; maybe TRBD2 (6 bases). V shed 6 bases and J shed 10 bases, with 19 bases lying between them. The CDR3 totals 14 residues. The germline V gene has CDR1 KGHSH and CDR2 LQKENI. The CDR3 sequence: CASSRGSAAAEQFF. In DNA form, the CDR3 reads TGTGCCAGCTCCCGGGGGTCAGCGGCGGCCGAGCAGTTCTTC.

This clone was seen a few times. The chain is built from TRBV5-4 and TRBJ2-1, with 8 nucleotides matching TRBD1. The V gene end was trimmed by 4 bases and the J gene end by 10 bases; junction bases not matched to a gene: 16. The CDR3 runs 16 residues. Germline CDR1 reads SGHNT; CDR2 reads YYREEE (reference sequence). CDR3 amino acids: CASSRAGQGFSDEQFF. The CDR3 bases are TGTGCCAGCAGCAGAGCAGGACAGGGATTTTCCGACGAGCAGTTCTTC.

This sequence joins TRBV18 and TRBJ1-5; D ambiguous. V lost 0 bases, J lost 2 bases, and 8 bases lay in between. Looked up from germline, CDR1 is KGHSH and CDR2 is LQKENI. The CDR3 is 15 amino acids. The DNA of the CDR3 is TGTGCCAGCTCACCACCGGGAGGAGGCAATCAGCCCCAGCATTTT. It yields the protein CASSPPGGGNQPQHF.

This clone came up a few times. The rearrangement joins TRBV2 to TRBJ2-7, with 7 bases identical to TRBD2. This CDR3 is 14 amino acids long. The ends lost 3 bases at V and 2 bases at J; junction bases unmatched: 4. The germline V gene has CDR1 SNHLY and CDR2 FYNNEI. CDR3 loop: CASSEMGGAYEQYV. CDR3 bases: TGTGCCAGCAGTGAGATGGGGGGGGCCTACGAGCAGTACGTC.

V usage is TRBV13 and J usage is TRBJ2-5; D remains unclear. Trimming removed 4 bases from V and 1 base from J, with 7 bases in between. CDR3 length equals 13 residues. CDR1 is PRHDT and CDR2 is FYEKMQ in the germline V gene (reference sequence). The CDR3 loop reads CASSYDTQETQYF. In DNA form, the CDR3 reads TGTGCCAGCAGCTACGACACCCAAGAGACCCAGTACTTC.